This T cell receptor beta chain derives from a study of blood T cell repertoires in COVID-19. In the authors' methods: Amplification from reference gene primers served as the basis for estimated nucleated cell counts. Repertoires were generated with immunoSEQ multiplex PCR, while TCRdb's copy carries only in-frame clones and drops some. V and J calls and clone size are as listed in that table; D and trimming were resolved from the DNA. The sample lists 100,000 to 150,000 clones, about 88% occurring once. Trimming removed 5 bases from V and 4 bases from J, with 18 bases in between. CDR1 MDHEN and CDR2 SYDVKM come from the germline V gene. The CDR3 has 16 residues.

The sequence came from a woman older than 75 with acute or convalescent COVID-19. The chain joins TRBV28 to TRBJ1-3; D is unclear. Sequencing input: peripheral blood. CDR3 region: CASSAPFGVRGNTIYF. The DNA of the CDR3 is TGTGCCAGCAGTGCACCCTTCGGGGTGCGGGGAAACACCATATATTTT.